This T cell receptor beta chain appears in the sequencing data of a study of blood T cell repertoires in COVID-19. Study in general: Nucleic acid was either cDNA or gDNA, and it came from T cells, B-cell-depleted T cells, or PBMCs.

Germline V CDR1 and CDR2: SGDLS, YYNGEE. The CDR3 sequence is 17 residues long. V was pared by 0 bases and J by 7 bases, with 9 bases of the junction left unmatched. TCRdb's copy holds only in-frame clones and misses some; the assay was immunoSEQ multiplex PCR. The profile shows approximately 120,000 clones, more than 65% of them singletons. V is TRBV9 and J is TRBJ2-2; 10 bases align to TRBD2. This TCR was sampled from a woman of 80 years or more with active or convalescent COVID-19. The sequenced sample consisted of peripheral blood. CDR3 sequence reads: CASSVGRLAGVVGELFF. The CDR3 coding sequence is TGTGCCAGCAGCGTAGGACGTCTAGCGGGAGTGGTCGGGGAGCTGTTTTTT.